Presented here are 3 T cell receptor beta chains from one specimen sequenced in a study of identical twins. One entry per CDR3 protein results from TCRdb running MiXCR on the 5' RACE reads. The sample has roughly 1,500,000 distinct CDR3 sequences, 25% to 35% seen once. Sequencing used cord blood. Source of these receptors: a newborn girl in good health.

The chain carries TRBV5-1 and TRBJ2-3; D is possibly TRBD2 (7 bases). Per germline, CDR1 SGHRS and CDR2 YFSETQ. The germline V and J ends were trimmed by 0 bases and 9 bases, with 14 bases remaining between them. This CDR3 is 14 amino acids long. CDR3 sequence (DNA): TGCGCCAGCAGCTTGGAACAGGGAGGGAGGACGCAGTATTTT. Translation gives CASSLEQGGRTQYF.

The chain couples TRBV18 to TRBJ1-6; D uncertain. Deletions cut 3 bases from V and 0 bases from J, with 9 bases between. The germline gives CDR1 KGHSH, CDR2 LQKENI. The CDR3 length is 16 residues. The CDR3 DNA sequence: TGTGCCAGCTCACCCTCGCTGAGCTCCTATAATTCACCCCTCCACTTT. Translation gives CASSPSLSSYNSPLHF.

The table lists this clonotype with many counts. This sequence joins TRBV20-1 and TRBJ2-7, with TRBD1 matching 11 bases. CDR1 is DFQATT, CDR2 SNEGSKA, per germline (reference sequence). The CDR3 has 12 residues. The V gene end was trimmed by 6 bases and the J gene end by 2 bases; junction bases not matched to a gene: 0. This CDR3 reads CSAGQGAYEQYF. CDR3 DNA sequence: TGCAGTGCGGGACAGGGGGCCTACGAGCAGTACTTC.